The 23 T cell receptor beta chains in this list originate from one sample, sequenced in a study of T cell clonality in common variable immunodeficiency. Regarding the study as a whole: In common variable immunodeficiency, TCR beta chains reportedly carried fewer deletions and N-nucleotide insertions.

Libraries were prepared by immunoSEQ multiplex PCR; TCRdb keeps only in-frame clonotypes and omits some of them. The sample yields approximately 29,000 clones, without any singletons. Their antigen targets remain unknown. Sequencing was performed on peripheral blood mononuclear cells. The source of these receptors is a human donor with common variable immunodeficiency.

This clone was observed a few times. The read finishes 3 residues shy of the CDR3 end, and the germline J gene is used to complete it. The genes are TRBV7-3 and TRBJ2-1; TRBD1 matches at 11 bases. The CDR3 loop spans 15 amino acids. Per the germline V gene, CDR1 is SGHTA and CDR2 is FQGTGA. J lost 7 bases, V lost 5 bases, and 7 bases had no gene match. The covered CDR3 bases are TGTGCCAGCAGCGCCGGACAGGGGGCGTGGAATGAG. Amino acids: CASSAGQGAWNE. The entire CDR3 reads CASSAGQGAWNEQFF.

As for this clone: The read halts 3 residues ahead of the CDR3 end, with the missing end drawn from the germline J gene. The rearrangement links TRBV19 to TRBJ2-7, with 10 bases matching TRBD1. The CDR3 spans 16 residues. The V gene end was trimmed by 5 bases and the J gene end by 4 bases; junction bases not matched to a gene: 11. Germline V gives CDR1 LNHDA, CDR2 SQIVND (reference sequence). CDR3 residues: CASSAGPGTGEYEQYF. The DNA read from the CDR3 is TGTGCCAGTAGTGCAGGACCCGGGACAGGGGAATACGAG.

Only a few counts were recorded for this clone. The sequence runs out 3 residues before the end of the CDR3; the remainder is reconstructed from the germline J gene. This chain connects TRBV7-6 to TRBJ1-1; no firm D call. This CDR3 spans 13 amino acids. CDR1 is SGHVS, CDR2 FNYEAQ, per germline. V lost 6 bases and J lost 0, with 8 bases in between. The chain's CDR3 is CASRLTVNTEAFF. The CDR3 DNA, read in part, is TGTGCCAGCAGGTTAACTGTGAACACTGAA.

There are a few counts of this clone. The read falls 3 residues short of the CDR3 end, and the missing part is taken from the germline J gene. V is TRBV2 and J is TRBJ1-2; 7 positions match TRBD1. The CDR3 is 13 amino acids. Germline V gives CDR1 SNHLY, CDR2 FYNNEI. The V segment lost 6 bases and the J segment 2 bases; nucleotides outside the gene matches: 3. Partial CDR3 DNA: TGTGCCAGCAGGGAGGGACAGAACTATGGC. Encoded protein: CASREGQNYG. The entire CDR3 sequence reads CASREGQNYGYTF. Supplemented by reference TRBV2 and TRBJ1-2, the full variable domain reads EPEVTQTPSHQVTQMGQEVILRCVPISNHLYFYWYRQILGQKVEFLVSFYNNEISEKSEIFDDQFSVERPDGSNFTLKIRSTKLEDSAMYFCASREGQNYGYTFGSGTRLTVV.

This clone was detected a few times. One junction end does not reproduce the germline sequence, and a read error may be involved. The read stops 3 residues short of the end of the CDR3; the missing end is completed from the germline J gene. The same CDR3 is also encoded by other DNA sequences in this sample. The chain carries TRBV7-2 and TRBJ2-7, with D perhaps matching TRBD1 (8 bases). Germline CDR1 is SGHTA and CDR2 is FQGNSA. CDR3 length: 14 residues. CDR3 sequence: CASREGQVNYEQYF. CDR3 bases read: TGTGCTAGCAGGGAGGGACAGGTCAACTACGAG.

A few counts support this clone. The sequenced fragment ends 3 residues before the CDR3 boundary, so the rest is inferred from the germline J gene. The chain joins TRBV6-2 or TRBV6-3 to TRBJ1-2; TRBD1 matches 9 bases. Germline V gene data show CDR1 as MNHEY and CDR2 as SVGEGT. The CDR3 runs to 13 residues. With V trimmed by 6 bases and J by 4 bases, 3 bases remained unmatched. This CDR3 is CASRGTGPYGYTF. CDR3 DNA (partial): TGTGCCAGCAGGGGGACAGGGCCCTATGGC.

In regard to this clone: Read sequence stops 3 residues before the CDR3 end, and the germline J gene provides the missing end. The chain combines TRBV7-9 with TRBJ2-7, with 7 positions matching TRBD1. Germline CDR1 and CDR2: SEHNR and FQNEAQ (reference sequence). After removal of 5 bases from V and 1 base from J, the junction contained 8 bases not matched to a gene. The CDR3 has 15 residues. The part of the CDR3 DNA that was read is TGTGCCAGCAGCCCGTTGGACAGGACATCCTACGAG. Residues: CASSPLDRTSYE. The entire CDR3 is CASSPLDRTSYEQYF.

With respect to this clone: With the read ending 3 residues before the CDR3 end, the germline J gene is used to fill in that end. V and J are TRBV5-1 and TRBJ2-5; possibly TRBD2 for D (7 bases). CDR3 length: 15 amino acids. Trimming took 7 bases from V and 1 from J, leaving 17 bases between them. The germline CDR1 and CDR2 sequences are SGHRS and YFSETQ. CDR3 sequence reads: CASRWGRGSQETQYF. CDR3 DNA, as far as it was read: TGCGCCAGCCGGTGGGGGAGGGGGAGCCAAGAGACC.

This clone was counted only a few times. The read finishes 3 residues shy of the CDR3 end, and the germline J gene is used to complete it. The rearrangement uses TRBV7-6 and TRBJ1-5, with 8 bases that match TRBD1. Germline CDR1 reads SGHVS; CDR2 reads FNYEAQ. Germline trimming cut 5 bases from V and 6 bases from J; bases unmatched to any gene: 6. The CDR3 totals 14 residues. This chain's CDR3 is CASSPGQGGQPQHF. The CDR3 bases that were read are TGTGCCAGCAGCCCTGGACAGGGCGGTCAGCCC.

Partial CDR3 DNA: TGTGCCAGCACCCGAGGGGAAGATGGGGATACG. Translating it yields CASTRGEDGDT. The full CDR3 protein is CASTRGEDGDTQYF. The chain couples TRBV7-9 to TRBJ2-3; the D call may be TRBD1 or TRBD2 (5 bases each). The read falls 3 residues short of the CDR3 end, and the missing part is taken from the germline J gene. V lost 7 bases and J lost 6, with 17 bases in between. The CDR3 sequence is 14 residues long. CDR1 and CDR2 from the germline V gene are SEHNR and FQNEAQ (reference sequence).

This clone occurred many times. The sequence runs out 3 residues before the end of the CDR3; the remainder is reconstructed from the germline J gene. The J gene is TRBJ2-1, the V gene TRBV6-2 or TRBV6-3; 13 bases agree with TRBD2. The junction had 4 bases not matched to a gene; V was cut back by 6 bases and J by 5 bases. Per the germline V gene, CDR1 is MNHEY and CDR2 is SVGEGT. The CDR3 consists of 15 residues. Partial CDR3 DNA: TGTGCCAGCAGCCAACTAGCGGGGGGGCACAATGAG. Protein: CASSQLAGGHNE. The full CDR3 is CASSQLAGGHNEQFF.

On this clone: With the read ending 3 residues before the CDR3 end, the germline J gene is used to fill in that end. The gene calls are TRBV30 and TRBJ1-3, with no clear D. Germline CDR1 is GTSNPN and CDR2 is SVGIG (reference sequence). Trimming took off 6 bases at V and 0 bases at J, with 9 bases between the two ends. The CDR3 has 13 amino acids. Partial CDR3 DNA: TGTGCCTGCTACCTTTACTCTGGAAACACC. Protein product: CACYLYSGNT. The full-length CDR3 reads as CACYLYSGNTIYF.

This clone was observed many times. The read is 3 residues too short to cover the CDR3 end, so that end is filled in from the germline J gene. The chain uses TRBV6-1 and TRBJ2-5, with TRBD2 identical over 8 bases. From germline, CDR1 is MNHNS and CDR2 SASEGT. Trimming cost V 4 bases and J 5 bases; bases outside gene matches: 9. The CDR3 sequence is 15 residues long. The CDR3 here is CASSGGGRVWETQYF. The covered CDR3 bases are TGTGCCAGCAGTGGCGGGGGGCGGGTGTGGGAGACC.

Concerning this clone: The sequenced fragment ends 3 residues before the CDR3 boundary, so the rest is inferred from the germline J gene. This rearrangement joins TRBV19 to TRBJ2-3, with D perhaps TRBD1 or TRBD2 (5 bases each). CDR3 length: 12 amino acids. Germline CDR1 reads LNHDA; CDR2 reads SQIVND (reference sequence). Trimming removed 5 bases from V and 4 bases from J, with 7 bases in between. CDR3 DNA (partial): TGTGCCAGTAGTCGAGGGGCAGATACG. Translating gives CASSRGADT. The whole CDR3 region reads CASSRGADTQYF.

This clone was detected ten times or more. The observed sequence ends 3 residues before the CDR3 terminus, with the missing tail filled in from the germline J gene. This chain uses TRBV5-1 with TRBJ2-4, with TRBD1 matching over 7 bases. The CDR3 loop spans 17 amino acids. CDR1 and CDR2 from the germline V gene are SGHRS and YFSETQ. The V segment lost 4 bases and the J segment 0 bases; nucleotides outside the gene matches: 10. The sequenced CDR3 bases are TGCGCCAGCAGCCATGATACAGGGGCCTTAGCCAAAAACATT. Protein sequence: CASSHDTGALAKNI. The whole CDR3 protein reads CASSHDTGALAKNIQYF.

At least ten counts were recorded for this clone. The sequenced part of the CDR3 DNA is TGCGCCAGCAGCTTCGCGACAGCAATGAACACTGAA. Residues: CASSFATAMNTE. The whole CDR3 reads CASSFATAMNTEAFF. J is TRBJ1-1 and V is TRBV5-1, with a possible D match to TRBD1 (5 bases). Read data end 3 residues before the CDR3 end; the end is taken from the germline J gene. Germline-derived CDR1 and CDR2 are SGHRS and YFSETQ. V shed 2 bases and J shed 0 bases, with 11 bases lying between them. This CDR3 has 15 residues. Based on the CDR3 plus reference TRBV5-1 and TRBJ1-1, the full variable domain is KAGVTQTPRYLIKTRGQQVTLSCSPISGHRSVSWYQQTPGQGLQFLFEYFSETQRNKGNFPGRFSGRQFSNSRSEMNVSTLELGDSALYLCASSFATAMNTEAFFGQGTRLTVV.

This clone was counted a few times. Read sequence stops 3 residues before the CDR3 end, and the germline J gene provides the missing end. The chain links TRBV6-2 or TRBV6-3 to TRBJ1-6; 7 bases match TRBD1. V shed 5 bases and J 5 bases; nucleotides not matched to a gene: 0. The germline V gene has CDR1 MNHEY and CDR2 SVGEGT. The CDR3 contains 13 residues. The DNA read from the CDR3 is TGTGCCAGCAGTGACAGGGATAATTCACCC. This encodes CASSDRDNSP. The whole CDR3 sequence reads CASSDRDNSPLHF.

This clone was seen a handful of times. The read halts 3 residues ahead of the CDR3 end, with the missing end drawn from the germline J gene. The gene calls are TRBV7-3 and TRBJ2-1; 10 bases are a match to TRBD1. Germline V gene sequence: CDR1 SGHTA, CDR2 FQGTGA. This CDR3 spans 15 amino acids. V trimming: 5 bases; J trimming: 5 bases; junction bases outside the gene matches: 6. Partial CDR3 DNA: TGTGCCAGCAGCCCGACAGGGGGCTTAGACAATGAG. Translated, it gives CASSPTGGLDNE. The CDR3 as a whole reads CASSPTGGLDNEQFF.

As for this clone: Read coverage stops 3 residues before the CDR3 terminus; the germline J gene supplies the remainder. The chain employs TRBV18 and TRBJ1-3; D might be TRBD1 (6 bases). V was clipped by 0 bases and J by 0 bases, with 18 bases between them. Per the germline V gene, CDR1 is KGHSH and CDR2 is LQKENI. There are 19 residues in the CDR3. The chain's CDR3 is CASSPPSGGQGSSGNTIYF. Incomplete CDR3 DNA: TGTGCCAGCTCACCACCCTCGGGCGGTCAGGGGAGCTCTGGAAACACC.

Ten or more counts support this clone. The read ends 3 residues shy of where the CDR3 ends; the end is completed using the germline J gene. This chain joins TRBV19 and TRBJ1-2; 7 bases match TRBD1. The germline CDR1 and CDR2 sequences are LNHDA and SQIVND (reference sequence). The CDR3 covers 14 residues. J gave up 4 bases and V 4 bases, and 6 bases lay outside the gene matches. CDR3 sequence reads: CASSRRQGSYGYTF. CDR3 bases read: TGTGCCAGTAGTAGGAGACAGGGATCCTATGGC.

This clone showed up just a few times. The CDR3 is cut off 3 residues early in the read; its end comes from the germline J gene. V usage is TRBV18 and J usage is TRBJ2-2; D unclear. This CDR3 region has 14 residues. Trimming cost V 4 bases and J 2 bases, with 8 bases left between them. CDR1 is KGHSH, CDR2 LQKENI, per germline. The part of the CDR3 DNA that was read is TGTGCCAGCTCACAGGGTCTAAACACCGGGGAG. This sequence encodes CASSQGLNTGE. The entire CDR3 protein reads CASSQGLNTGELFF.

For this clone: Read coverage stops 3 residues before the CDR3 terminus; the germline J gene supplies the remainder. The chain employs TRBV5-4 and TRBJ2-7, with a weak D call TRBD2 (6 bases). CDR3 size: 14 residues. The germline gives CDR1 SGHNT, CDR2 YYREEE (reference sequence). Trimming stripped 4 bases from V and 0 bases from J, with 11 bases between. The CDR3 bases that were read are TGTGCCAGCAGCCCGGGACTCACCTCCTACGAG. Amino acid sequence: CASSPGLTSYE. In full, the CDR3 is CASSPGLTSYEQYF.

Details on this clone: Coverage ceases 3 residues before the CDR3 finishes, and the germline J gene fills in the end. The chain joins TRBV20-1 to TRBJ2-3, with D tentatively TRBD2 (6 bases). Germline assignment: CDR1 DFQATT and CDR2 SNEGSKA (reference sequence). V was trimmed by 5 bases and J by 1 base, leaving 10 bases between them. The CDR3 totals 13 residues. The CDR3 region is CSAEVAGTDTQYF. CDR3 bases read: TGCAGTGCTGAGGTAGCGGGCACAGATACG.